This T cell receptor (beta chain) was sequenced for a study of T cell repertoires in ileal Crohn's disease. Study as a whole: All patients had surgery for stricturing (about 60%) or penetrating (39%) disease. Study results and limitations: Postoperative endoscopy occurred within one year, median 6.9 months.

Of note for this clone: Its antigen remains unidentified.

Using immunoSEQ multiplex PCR, the repertoire was profiled, and TCRdb retains in-frame clones only, with some absent. The data show a few hundred clones, 91% seen once. Documented time point: neoterminal ileum biopsy at postoperative endoscopy, about 6 months after surgery. Adults with ileal or ileocolonic Crohn's disease and an indication for resection were eligible. The CDR3 spans 14 residues. V gave up 6 bases and J gave up 5 bases; unmatched junction bases: 6. Germline V gene data show CDR1 as LNHNV and CDR2 as YYDKDF (reference sequence). What was sequenced was ileal tissue. The TCR originated in an adult with Crohn's disease. The chain uses TRBV15 and TRBJ2-1; TRBD2 aligns across 8 bases. In nucleotides, the CDR3 is TGTGCCACCAGAAGTAGCGGGGCTCACAATGAGCAGTTCTTC. This sequence encodes CATRSSGAHNEQFF.